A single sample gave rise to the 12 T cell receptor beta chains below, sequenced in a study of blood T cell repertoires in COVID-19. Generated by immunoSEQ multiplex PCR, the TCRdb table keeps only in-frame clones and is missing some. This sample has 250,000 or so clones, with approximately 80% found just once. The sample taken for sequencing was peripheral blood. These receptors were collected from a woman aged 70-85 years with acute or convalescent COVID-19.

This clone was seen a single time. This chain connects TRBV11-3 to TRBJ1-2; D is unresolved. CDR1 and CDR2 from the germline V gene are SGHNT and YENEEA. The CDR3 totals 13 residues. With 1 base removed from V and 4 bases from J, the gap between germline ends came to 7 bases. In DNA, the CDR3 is TGTGCCAGCAGCTTAGGAGGTGGCTATGGCTACACCTTC. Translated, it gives CASSLGGGYGYTF.

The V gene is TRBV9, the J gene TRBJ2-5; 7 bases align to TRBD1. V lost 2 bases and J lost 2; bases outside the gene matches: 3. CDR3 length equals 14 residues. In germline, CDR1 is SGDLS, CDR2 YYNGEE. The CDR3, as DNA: TGTGCCAGCAGCGTGCTGGGACAGCAAGAGACCCAGTACTTC. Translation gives CASSVLGQQETQYF.

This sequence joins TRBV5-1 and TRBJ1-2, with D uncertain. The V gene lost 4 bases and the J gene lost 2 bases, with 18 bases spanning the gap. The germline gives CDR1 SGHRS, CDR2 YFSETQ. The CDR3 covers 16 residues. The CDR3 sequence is CASSDSMERANYGYTF. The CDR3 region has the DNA TGCGCCAGCAGCGATAGTATGGAGAGGGCCAACTATGGCTACACCTTC. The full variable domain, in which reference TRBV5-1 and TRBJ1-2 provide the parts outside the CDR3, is KAGVTQTPRYLIKTRGQQVTLSCSPISGHRSVSWYQQTPGQGLQFLFEYFSETQRNKGNFPGRFSGRQFSNSRSEMNVSTLELGDSALYLCASSDSMERANYGYTFGSGTRLTVV.

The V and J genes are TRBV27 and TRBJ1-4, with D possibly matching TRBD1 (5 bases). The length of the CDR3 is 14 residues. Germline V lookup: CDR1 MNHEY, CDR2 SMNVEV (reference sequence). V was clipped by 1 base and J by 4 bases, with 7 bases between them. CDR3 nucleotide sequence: TGTGCCAGCAGTTTATGGGGGGGTAATGAAAAACTGTTTTTT. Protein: CASSLWGGNEKLFF.

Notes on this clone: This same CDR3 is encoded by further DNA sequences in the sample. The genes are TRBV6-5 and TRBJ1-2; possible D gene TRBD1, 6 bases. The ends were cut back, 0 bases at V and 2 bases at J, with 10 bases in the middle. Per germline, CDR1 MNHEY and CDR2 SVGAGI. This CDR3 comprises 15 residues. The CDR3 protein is CASSYSGARNYGYTF. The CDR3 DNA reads TGTGCCAGCAGTTACTCGGGGGCGCGGAACTATGGCTACACCTTC.

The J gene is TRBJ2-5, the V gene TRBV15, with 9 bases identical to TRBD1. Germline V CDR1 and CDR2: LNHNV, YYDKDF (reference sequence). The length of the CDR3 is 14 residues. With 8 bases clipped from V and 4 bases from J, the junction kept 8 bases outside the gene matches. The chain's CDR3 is CATSQGAVGETQYF. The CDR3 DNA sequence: TGTGCCACCTCACAGGGGGCGGTCGGAGAGACCCAGTACTTC. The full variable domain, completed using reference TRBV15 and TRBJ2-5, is DAMVIQNPRYQVTQFGKPVTLSCSQTLNHNVMYWYQQKSSQAPKLLFHYYDKDFNNEADTPDNFQSRRPNTSFCFLDIRSPGLGDTAMYLCATSQGAVGETQYFGPGTRLLVL.

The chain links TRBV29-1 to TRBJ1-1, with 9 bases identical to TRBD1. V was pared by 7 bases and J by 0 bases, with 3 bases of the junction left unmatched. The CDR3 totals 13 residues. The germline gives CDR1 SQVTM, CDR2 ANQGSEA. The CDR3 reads CSAGQGLNTEAFF. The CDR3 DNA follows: TGCAGCGCGGGACAGGGATTGAACACTGAAGCTTTCTTT.

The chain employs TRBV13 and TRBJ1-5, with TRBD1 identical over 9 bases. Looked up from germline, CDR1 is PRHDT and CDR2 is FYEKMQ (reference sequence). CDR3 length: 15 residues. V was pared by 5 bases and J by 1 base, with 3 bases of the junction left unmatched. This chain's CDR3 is CASSTQGASNQPQHF. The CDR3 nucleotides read TGTGCCAGCAGCACACAGGGGGCGAGCAATCAGCCCCAGCATTTT.

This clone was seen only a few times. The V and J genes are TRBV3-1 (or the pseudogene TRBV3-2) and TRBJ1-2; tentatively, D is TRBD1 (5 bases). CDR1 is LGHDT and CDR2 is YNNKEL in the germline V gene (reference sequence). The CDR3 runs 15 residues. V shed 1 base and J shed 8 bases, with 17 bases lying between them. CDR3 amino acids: CASSQGGGLLSGYTF. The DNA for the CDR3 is TGTGCCAGCAGCCAAGGTGGGGGACTCCTTTCGGGCTACACCTTC.

The CDR3 sequence: CASSFHRGGGVWTEAFF. CDR3 nucleotides: TGTGCCAGCAGCTTCCACAGGGGCGGTGGTGTCTGGACTGAAGCTTTCTTT. The V call is TRBV7-8, the J call TRBJ1-1; 7 nucleotides line up with TRBD1. CDR1 and CDR2 from the germline V gene are SGHVS and FQNEAQ. This CDR3 spans 17 amino acids. After removal of 3 bases from V and 5 bases from J, the junction contained 15 bases not matched to a gene.

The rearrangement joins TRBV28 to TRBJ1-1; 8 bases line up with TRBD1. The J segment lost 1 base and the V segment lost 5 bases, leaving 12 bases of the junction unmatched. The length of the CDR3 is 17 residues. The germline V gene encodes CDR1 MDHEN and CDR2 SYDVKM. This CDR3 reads CASSQRQGSSENTEAFF. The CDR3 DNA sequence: TGTGCCAGCAGTCAGCGACAGGGGAGCAGCGAGAACACTGAAGCTTTCTTT.

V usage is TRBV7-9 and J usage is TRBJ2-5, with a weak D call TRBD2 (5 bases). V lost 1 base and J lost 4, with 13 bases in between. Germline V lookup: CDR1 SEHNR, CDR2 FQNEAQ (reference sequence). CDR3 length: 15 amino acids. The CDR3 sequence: CASSLGLSYGETQYF. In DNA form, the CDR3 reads TGTGCCAGCAGCTTAGGACTATCCTATGGAGAGACCCAGTACTTC.